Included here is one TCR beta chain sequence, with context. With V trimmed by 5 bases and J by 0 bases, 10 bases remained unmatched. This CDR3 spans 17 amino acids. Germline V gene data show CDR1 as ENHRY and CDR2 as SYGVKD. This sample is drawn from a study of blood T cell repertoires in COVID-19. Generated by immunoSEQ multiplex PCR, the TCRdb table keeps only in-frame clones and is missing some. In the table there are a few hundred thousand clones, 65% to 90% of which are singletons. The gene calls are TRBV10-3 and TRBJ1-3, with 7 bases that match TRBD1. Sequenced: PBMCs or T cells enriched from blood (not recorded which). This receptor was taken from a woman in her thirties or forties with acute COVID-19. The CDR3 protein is CAISPERQGNSGNTIYF. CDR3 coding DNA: TGTGCCATCAGTCCAGAACGACAGGGCAACTCTGGAAACACCATATATTTT.